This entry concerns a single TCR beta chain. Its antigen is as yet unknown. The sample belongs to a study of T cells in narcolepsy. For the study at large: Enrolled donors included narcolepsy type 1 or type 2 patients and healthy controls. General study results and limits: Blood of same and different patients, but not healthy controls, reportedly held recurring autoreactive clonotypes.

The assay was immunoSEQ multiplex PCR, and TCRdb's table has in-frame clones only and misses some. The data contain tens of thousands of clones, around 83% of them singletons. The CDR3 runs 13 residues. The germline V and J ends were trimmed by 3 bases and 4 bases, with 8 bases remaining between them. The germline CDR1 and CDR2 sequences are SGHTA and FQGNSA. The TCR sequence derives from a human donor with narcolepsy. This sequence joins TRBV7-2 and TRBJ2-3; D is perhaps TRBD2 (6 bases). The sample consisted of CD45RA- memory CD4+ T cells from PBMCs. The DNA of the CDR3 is TGTGCCAGCAGCTTCGGCGGGGCAGATACGCAGTATTTT. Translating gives CASSFGGADTQYF.